A selection of T cell receptor beta chains follows, all from one sample in a study of CD8 T cells in ankylosing spondylitis. Each CDR3 protein is one row after TCRdb ran MiXCR on the 5' RACE reads. The sample shows 340,000 or so distinct CDR3 sequences, under 15% of them seen only once. The sequencing sample was made of blood, either unsorted or a sorted T cell fraction (not recorded which). The receptors come from a male donor with ankylosing spondylitis or in good health (not recorded which). Both conserved end residues are part of each CDR3. D genes are given only for firm matches. Where a row states a size, it is once, few, many or the class of an expanded clone; other rows omit it.

>.|.|TRBJ2-3|TRBV6-2/TRBV6-3
CASSYRGGDTQYF
TGTGCCAGCAGTTACCGGGGCGGGGATACGCAGTATTTT
>TRBD2|.|TRBJ2-3|TRBV7-9
CASSLGGGAQYF
TGTGCCAGCAGCCTCGGCGGGGGGGCGCAGTATTTT
>.|.|TRBJ2-3|TRBV12-3/TRBV12-4
CASSASDSPWLADTQYF
TGTGCCAGCAGTGCCTCGGACTCCCCATGGCTAGCAGATACGCAGTATTTT
>.|.|TRBJ1-4|TRBV4-1
CASSQVWATNEKLFF
TGCGCCAGCAGCCAAGTGTGGGCAACTAATGAAAAACTGTTTTTT
>TRBD1|few|TRBJ2-3|TRBV5-1
CASSLAGTGGGDTQYF
TGCGCCAGCAGCTTGGCCGGGACAGGGGGCGGCGATACGCAGTATTTT
>TRBD2|many|TRBJ2-3|TRBV7-9
CASSSSGRALFTDTQYF
TGTGCCAGCAGCTCCTCGGGGAGGGCTTTGTTCACAGATACGCAGTATTTT
>.|.|TRBJ2-2|TRBV6-1
CASRPELTVTGELFF
TGTGCCAGCAGACCCGAACTGACAGTCACCGGGGAGCTGTTTTTT
>TRBD2|many|TRBJ2-1|TRBV12-3/TRBV12-4
CASGNSPGLAGKEQFF
TGTGCCAGCGGCAACTCCCCGGGACTAGCGGGGAAGGAGCAGTTCTTC
>TRBD1|many|TRBJ2-1|TRBV24-1
CATSDVAQGANEQFF
TGTGCCACTAGTGACGTGGCACAGGGGGCGAATGAGCAGTTCTTC
>.|many|TRBJ1-1|TRBV29-1
CSVEGGGTEAFF
TGCAGCGTTGAGGGCGGAGGCACTGAAGCTTTCTTT
>.|.|TRBJ2-3|TRBV7-7
CASSRGGGDTQYF
TGTGCCAGCAGCCGAGGGGGGGGAGATACGCAGTATTTT
>TRBD1|few|TRBJ2-7|TRBV20-1
CSARDPSGTGYEQYF
TGCAGTGCTAGAGACCCTTCCGGGACAGGCTACGAGCAGTACTTC
>.|.|TRBJ2-7|TRBV20-1
CSAPLRGRDEQYF
TGCAGTGCCCCACTCCGGGGGCGGGACGAGCAGTACTTC
>.|many|TRBJ2-2|TRBV6-1
CASTAAPNTGELFF
TGTGCCAGCACGGCAGCTCCTAACACCGGGGAGCTGTTTTTT
>.|.|TRBJ1-1|TRBV7-9
CASSSRGRGHVNTEAFF
TGTGCCAGCAGCTCCCGGGGCAGGGGCCATGTGAACACTGAAGCTTTCTTT
>.|few|TRBJ2-7|TRBV5-1
CASSSTGRGDEQYF
TGCGCCAGCAGCAGCACAGGGCGAGGGGACGAGCAGTACTTC
>TRBD1|.|TRBJ1-2|TRBV6-2/TRBV6-3
CAIKRGRTYGYTF
TGTGCCATAAAGAGGGGGCGAACCTATGGCTACACCTTC
>.|few|TRBJ1-1|TRBV2
CAGFGQLNTEAFF
TGTGCCGGTTTTGGACAGTTGAACACTGAAGCTTTCTTT
>.|few|TRBJ1-2|TRBV6-5
CASSYSETPNYGYTF
TGTGCCAGCAGTTACTCGGAAACTCCTAACTATGGCTACACCTTC
>.|.|TRBJ2-7|TRBV12-3/TRBV12-4
CASSLVGVSRSPYEQYF
TGTGCCAGCAGTTTAGTAGGGGTATCTCGGAGTCCCTACGAGCAGTACTTC
>.|.|TRBJ2-3|TRBV5-1
CASSQLGPAASTDTQYF
TGCGCCAGCAGCCAATTGGGACCAGCGGCTAGCACAGATACGCAGTATTTT
>TRBD2|.|TRBJ2-6|TRBV7-2
CASSFTSGNSGANVLTF
TGTGCCAGCAGCTTCACTAGCGGGAACTCTGGGGCCAACGTCCTGACTTTC
>TRBD1|few|TRBJ2-7|TRBV28
CASTGQGIEQYF
TGTGCCAGCACGGGACAGGGCATCGAGCAGTACTTC
>.|few|TRBJ2-7|TRBV12-3/TRBV12-4
CASIPGSGSYEQYF
TGTGCCAGCATCCCCGGGAGCGGGTCCTACGAGCAGTACTTC
>TRBD1|few|TRBJ2-7|TRBV3-1
CASSLQGDISSYEQYF
TGTGCCAGCAGCCTACAGGGGGACATTAGCTCCTACGAGCAGTACTTC